Below, 13 T cell receptor beta chains from the same sample are listed, as sequenced in a study of T cells expressing NK-cell markers. Following a re-call of the 5' RACE reads, TCRdb has one entry per CDR3 protein and lacks DNA. The listing contains about 160,000 distinct CDR3 sequences. Sequencing was carried out using blood T cells: a sorted CD56 or NKG2C T cell subset, CD4+ or CD8+ T cells, or bulk PBMC T cells (not recorded which). The receptors were sampled from a man aged 18 to 69 in good health.

The chain joins TRBV28 to TRBJ2-5; TCRdb reports TRBD1, a call that lacks DNA to check it against. The CDR3 contains 17 residues. CDR1 and CDR2 (germline): MDHEN, SYDVKM. The CDR3 here is CASSKSTLEDRQETQYF.

The gene calls are TRBV5-6 and TRBJ2-6; without DNA, the TCRdb call of TRBD1 cannot be checked. The CDR3 sequence is 18 residues long. CDR1 is SGHDT, CDR2 YYEEEE, per germline. CDR3 residues: CASSDSGTGNSGANVLTF.

The J gene is TRBJ2-2, the V gene TRBV7-9; TCRdb indicates TRBD1, and absent DNA this call remains unverified. The CDR3 is 19 amino acids. Germline assignment: CDR1 SEHNR and CDR2 FQNEAQ (reference sequence). CDR3 amino acids: CASSSTERGTGWNTGELFF. The whole variable domain, filled in from reference TRBV7-9 and TRBJ2-2, reads DTGVSQNPRHKITKRGQNVTFRCDPISEHNRLYWYRQTLGQGPEFLTYFQNEAQLEKSRLLSDRFSAERPKGSFSTLEIQRTEQGDSAMYLCASSSTERGTGWNTGELFFGEGSRLTVL.

This chain uses TRBV4-1 with TRBJ1-1; no DNA is available, so the TRBD1 call from TCRdb remains unchecked. The CDR3 has 16 amino acids. CDR1 and CDR2 (germline): MGHRA, YSYEKL. CDR3 residues: CASSQGTVYPASEALF.

The V and J genes are TRBV30 and TRBJ1-1. CDR1 GTSNPN and CDR2 SVGIG come from the germline V gene (reference sequence). The CDR3 is 13 amino acids. The CDR3 spells CAWSVSVNTEAFF.

This chain connects TRBV24-1 to TRBJ2-2. The V gene's germline CDR1 is KGHDR and CDR2 SFDVKD. There are 15 residues in the CDR3. Here the CDR3 reads CATSVGGSDTGELFF.

The chain carries TRBV13 and TRBJ2-1; the D call of TRBD2 rests on TCRdb alone, since no DNA is present to check it. The CDR3 has 14 residues. The germline CDR1 and CDR2 sequences are PRHDT and FYEKMQ (reference sequence). CDR3 residues: CASSLLPAGYEQFF.

V and J are TRBV14 and TRBJ1-1; the TRBD1 assignment by TCRdb is unverifiable without DNA. The CDR3 has 19 amino acids. The V gene's germline CDR1 is SGHDN and CDR2 FVKESK. The CDR3 sequence is CASSLRIGTGGSGDTEAFF. The full variable domain, its missing parts supplied by reference TRBV14 and TRBJ1-1, is EAGVTQFPSHSVIEKGQTVTLRCDPISGHDNLYWYRRVMGKEIKFLLHFVKESKQDESGMPNNRFLAERTGGTYSTLKVQPAELEDSGVYFCASSLRIGTGGSGDTEAFFGQGTRLTVV.

The V and J genes are TRBV5-1 and TRBJ1-1; TCRdb returns TRBD1, unconfirmable since there is no DNA. CDR1 and CDR2 (germline): SGHRS, YFSETQ. This CDR3 has 13 residues. CDR3 region: CASTGGQYTEAFF.

The CDR3 is CASSPSGEVTQYF. The genes are TRBV9 and TRBJ2-3; checking the TCRdb D call of TRBD1 is not possible without DNA. Germline CDR1 SGDLS, CDR2 YYNGEE. CDR3 size: 13 residues.

CDR3: CASSLARQRETQYF. The chain carries TRBV12-3 or TRBV12-4 and TRBJ2-5. The CDR3 has 14 residues.

The chain has TRBV5-4 and TRBJ1-1. The germline CDR1 and CDR2 sequences are SGHNT and YYREEE (reference sequence). The CDR3 loop spans 13 amino acids. The CDR3 protein is CASSFAGSTEAFF.

The V and J genes are TRBV28 and TRBJ2-7; absent DNA, TCRdb's TRBD2 call cannot be checked. This CDR3 contains 12 residues. Germline V gives CDR1 MDHEN, CDR2 SYDVKM. The CDR3 sequence is CASSPSAGEQYF. The full variable domain, rest sourced from reference TRBV28 and TRBJ2-7, is DVKVTQSSRYLVKRTGEKVFLECVQDMDHENMFWYRQDPGLGLRLIYFSYDVKMKEKGDIPEGYSVSREKKERFSLILESASTNQTSMYLCASSPSAGEQYFGPGTRLTVT.